One TCR beta chain is described in this entry. What it recognizes is unknown. Germline V gives CDR1 SGHVS, CDR2 FQNEAQ. The CDR3 is 12 residues long. Trimming took 5 bases from V and 5 from J, leaving 7 bases between them. This sample was taken from a study of vaccination and CD4 T cells after COVID-19. Overall study context: All convalescent patients were nasal swab PCR positive for SARS-CoV-2; fewer than ten had mild and one severe disease. The convalescents, six males and four females, included two who were Hispanic.

Overall study findings and caveats: The rise in median SARS-CoV-2-reactive clonotypes, from around 20 to 38, was not significant.

The treatment was: 10-day PBMC culture with coronavirus spike peptide pools or control peptides (ViraFEST assay). Researchers used the Oncomine TCR Beta short-read assay to sequence DNA from cultured CD4+ T cells. Extraction of genomic DNA was performed on cultured CD4+ T cells. TCRdb fed the PCR reads into MiXCR, producing one record per CDR3 protein. The sample shows 15,000 to 20,000 distinct CDR3 sequences, just under 45% of them seen only once. The sequence came from a human donor who had recovered from COVID-19. The chain carries TRBV7-8 and TRBJ1-5; no reliable D call. This material consisted of CD4+ T cells from blood, cultured in vitro, taken after SARS-CoV-2 vaccination. The CDR3 reads CASSQTDQPQHF. The CDR3 region has the DNA TGTGCCAGCAGCCAAACAGATCAGCCCCAGCATTTT.